Listed below are T cell receptor beta chains from one sample, sequenced in a study of blood T cells in healthy people across ages. One entry per CDR3 protein results from TCRdb running MiXCR on the 5' RACE reads. The data hold around 1,800,000 distinct CDR3 sequences, with approximately 39% observed a single time. What was sequenced was blood. Receptors were obtained from a human donor in good health. The CDR3 runs from the conserved cysteine through the conserved F or W. The D gene is left open where the match is weak. Size values are once, few and many counts, or a class for expanded clones, and some rows have none.

cdr3_length j_call clone_size v_call d_call cdr3_nt cdr3_aa
14 TRBJ1-1 few TRBV12-3/TRBV12-4 NA TGTGCCAGCAGTTTCCGGCGCGAAGGGACTGAAGCTTTCTTT CASSFRREGTEAFF
15 TRBJ2-3 NA TRBV5-6 TRBD2 TGTGCCAGCAGTAGACGGGGGGGCCGGGCAGATACGCAGTATTTT CASSRRGGRADTQYF
16 TRBJ2-2 few TRBV7-2 NA TGTGCCAGCAGCTTAGCGATCCGAAGGAACACCGGGGAGCTGTTTTTT CASSLAIRRNTGELFF
13 TRBJ2-1 few TRBV7-9 NA TGTGCCAGCACCAGACCCCCTTATAATGAGCAGTTCTTC CASTRPPYNEQFF
14 TRBJ2-1 NA TRBV9 NA TGTGCCAGCAGCTCGACCGGGACATACATTGAGCAGTTCTTC CASSSTGTYIEQFF
13 TRBJ1-4 NA TRBV28 TRBD1 TGTGCCAGCAGTTTATATGGACAGGGGAAACTGTTTTTT CASSLYGQGKLFF
14 TRBJ2-5 few TRBV20-1 TRBD1 TGCAGTGCTAGAGTTTGGGGACAGGGAGAGACCCAGTACTTC CSARVWGQGETQYF
14 TRBJ1-2 NA TRBV7-2 NA TGTGCCAGCAGCCCTCGAGCAGGGTCCAATGGCTACACCTTC CASSPRAGSNGYTF
15 TRBJ2-1 few TRBV3-1 NA TGTGCCAGCAGCCAAGGGTGGACTGGAAACAATGAGCAGTTCTTC CASSQGWTGNNEQFF
14 TRBJ1-4 NA TRBV12-3/TRBV12-4 NA TGTGCCAGCAGTTTAGGGGGGCCGGGTGAAAAACTGTTTTTT CASSLGGPGEKLFF
15 TRBJ2-3 NA TRBV27 NA TGTGCCAGCCTGAAGCCGGGGGAGAGCACAGATACGCAGTATTTT CASLKPGESTDTQYF
14 TRBJ2-1 NA TRBV10-3 NA TGTGCCATCAGTGAGTCGACAGATTACAATGAGCAGTTCTTC CAISESTDYNEQFF
13 TRBJ2-7 few TRBV29-1 TRBD2 TGCAGCGTTGAATCTGGGGGGGGCTACGAGCAGTACTTC CSVESGGGYEQYF
14 TRBJ1-1 few TRBV7-9 NA TGTGCCAGCAGCACCCCGGGACAGAACACTGAAGCTTTCTTT CASSTPGQNTEAFF
18 TRBJ2-1 NA TRBV5-6 NA TGTGCCAGCAGCTTGTATAGGGGGGGGTCCCCATCCTACAATGGGCAGTTCTTC CASSLYRGGSPSYNGQFF
11 TRBJ1-1 NA TRBV29-1 TRBD1 TGCAGCGTGGATGGGACAGGTTTAACTTTCTTT CSVDGTGLTFF
11 TRBJ1-1 few TRBV29-1 NA TGCAGCGTTGATACCAACACTGAAGCTTTCTTT CSVDTNTEAFF
14 TRBJ2-4 NA TRBV10-3 TRBD1 TGTGCCATCGGTCTCCGGGACAGGGGTAACATTCAGTACTTC CAIGLRDRGNIQYF
16 TRBJ1-1 NA TRBV7-2 NA TGTGCCAGCAGCTCAGGTGGGGGTGGATGGAGCACTGAAGCTTTCTTT CASSSGGGGWSTEAFF
18 TRBJ2-3 NA TRBV4-2 TRBD2 TGTGCCAGCAGCCTCGAAGTGGGGATAGCGGGGGGGGTTGATACGCAGTATTTT CASSLEVGIAGGVDTQYF
15 TRBJ2-1 NA TRBV11-2 TRBD1 TGTGCCAGCAGCTTGCTTACAGGGGGCCGAAATGAGCAGTTCTTC CASSLLTGGRNEQFF
16 TRBJ2-7 NA TRBV5-1 TRBD1 TGCGCCAGCAGCAGCCCCCGGGACAGCTACTCCTACGAGCAGTACTTC CASSSPRDSYSYEQYF